This TCR beta chain was sequenced for a study of T cells expressing NK-cell markers (dated by TCRdb to the early 2020s). General notes on the study: TCR beta-chain repertoires were profiled in sorted CD3+CD56+NKG2C+, CD3+CD56+NKG2C- and CD3+CD56-NKG2C+ T-cell subsets from about 8 donors. Most of the eight sequenced donors were HCMV-seropositive and one was HCMV-seronegative. The eight sequenced donors were randomly selected healthy volunteers, three men and five women. Libraries were sequenced as 2 x 150 bp reads on Illumina HiSeq 2000/2500, MiSeq or NextSeq.

Sequencing relied on an Illumina HiSeq 2000. 5'RACE template switching, by which a universal primer site and unique molecular identifiers were added, was used to make TCR beta cDNA libraries. cDNA synthesis was primed from the TCR beta constant segment and was followed by two successive PCR amplification steps. Per the original workflow: MIGEC handled demultiplexing of the reads and grouping by UMI, while MiTCR was used to assemble and quantify clonotypes. Only TCR cDNA sequences supported by at least two reads were kept to exclude erroneous sequences. The tcR package was used for downstream repertoire analysis, and clonotypes were matched across fractions by CDR3 nucleotide sequence plus V segment. VDJmatch was used to annotate antigen specificity against VDJdb, with one amino acid substitution in CDR3 allowed. Reprocessed by TCRdb, the reads give a single entry per CDR3 protein sequence, without DNA. The V and J calls were not made by the authors but by TCRdb's processing. The table of this sample itemizes about 410,000 distinct CDR3 sequences. The ten largest clones represent around 10% of the sample.

Sequences SGHRS (CDR1) and YFSETQ (CDR2) are obtained from the germline V gene. Reading from cysteine to phenylalanine, the CDR3 counts 14 amino acids. No DNA accompanies this entry. Turning to this clonotype: The target of this receptor is not known.

What the research found in general, with its limitations: Those dominant clonotypes were again the most abundant among CD3+CD56-NKG2C+ cells in a handful of donors, at about 28.3-65%. In six donors, the dominant CD3+CD56+NKG2C+ clonotypes ranked among the top 10 CD8+ clonotypes, making up roughly 1.0-8% of CD8+ T cells. It remained unclear whether the expanded NKG2C-expressing T cell clones were specific for HCMV antigens.

HCMV serostatus was determined by detecting HCMV-specific IgG in serum with a commercial ELISA kit. Ficoll density gradient centrifugation was used to isolate peripheral blood mononuclear cells from blood. Sample: blood T cells: a sorted CD56 or NKG2C T cell subset, CD4+ or CD8+ T cells, or bulk PBMC T cells (not recorded which). This receptor was taken from a woman aged 50 to 65 in good health. Donor details come from another sample of the same person, matched by shared clones. The sequence is built from TRBV5-1 and TRBJ2-5; TCRdb's D gene call, TRBD1, goes unchecked for lack of DNA. The CDR3 region: CASSEDRTVETQYF.